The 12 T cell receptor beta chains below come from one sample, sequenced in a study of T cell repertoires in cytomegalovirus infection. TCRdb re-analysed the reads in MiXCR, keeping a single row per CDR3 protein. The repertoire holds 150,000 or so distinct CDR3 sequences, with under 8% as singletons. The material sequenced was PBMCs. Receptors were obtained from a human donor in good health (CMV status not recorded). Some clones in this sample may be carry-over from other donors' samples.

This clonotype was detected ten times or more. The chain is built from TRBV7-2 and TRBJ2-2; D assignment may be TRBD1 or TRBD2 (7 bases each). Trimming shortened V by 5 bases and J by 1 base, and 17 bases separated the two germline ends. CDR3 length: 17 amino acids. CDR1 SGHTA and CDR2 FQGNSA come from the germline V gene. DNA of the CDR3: TGTGCCAGCAGCCGAACAGCGGGACAGAGGAACACCGGGGAGCTGTTTTTT. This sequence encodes CASSRTAGQRNTGELFF.

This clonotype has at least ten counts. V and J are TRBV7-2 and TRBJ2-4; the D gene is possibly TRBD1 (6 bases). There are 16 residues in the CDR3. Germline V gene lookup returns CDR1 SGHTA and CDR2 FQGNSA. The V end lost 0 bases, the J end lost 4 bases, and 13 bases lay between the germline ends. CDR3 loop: CASSLALGQGKNIQYF. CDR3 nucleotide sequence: TGTGCCAGCAGCTTAGCGCTGGGACAAGGAAAAAACATTCAGTACTTC.

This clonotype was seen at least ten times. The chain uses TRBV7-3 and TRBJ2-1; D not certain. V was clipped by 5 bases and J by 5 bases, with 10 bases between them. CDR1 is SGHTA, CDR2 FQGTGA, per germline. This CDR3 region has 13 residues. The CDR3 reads CASSLDGDNEQFF. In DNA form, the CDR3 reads TGTGCCAGCAGCCTGGACGGCGACAATGAGCAGTTCTTC.

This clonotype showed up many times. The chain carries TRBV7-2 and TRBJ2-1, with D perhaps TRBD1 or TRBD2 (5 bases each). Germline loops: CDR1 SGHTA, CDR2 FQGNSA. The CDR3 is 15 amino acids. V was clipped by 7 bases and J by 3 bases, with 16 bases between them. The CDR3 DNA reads TGTGCCAGCACCAGGGCGGTGAGGGGCTACAATGAGCAGTTCTTC. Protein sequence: CASTRAVRGYNEQFF.

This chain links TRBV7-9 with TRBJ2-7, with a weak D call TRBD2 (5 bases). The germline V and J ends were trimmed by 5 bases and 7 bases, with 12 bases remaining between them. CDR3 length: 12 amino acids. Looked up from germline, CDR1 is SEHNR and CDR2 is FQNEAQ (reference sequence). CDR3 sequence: CASSTGSGEQYF. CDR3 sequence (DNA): TGTGCCAGCAGCACGGGGTCTGGGGAGCAGTACTTC.

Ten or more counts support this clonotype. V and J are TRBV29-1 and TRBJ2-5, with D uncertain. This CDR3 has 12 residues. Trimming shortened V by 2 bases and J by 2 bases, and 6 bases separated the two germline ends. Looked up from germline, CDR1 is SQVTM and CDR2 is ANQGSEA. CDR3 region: CSVERSQETQYF. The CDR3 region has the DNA TGCAGCGTTGAACGGTCACAAGAGACCCAGTACTTC.

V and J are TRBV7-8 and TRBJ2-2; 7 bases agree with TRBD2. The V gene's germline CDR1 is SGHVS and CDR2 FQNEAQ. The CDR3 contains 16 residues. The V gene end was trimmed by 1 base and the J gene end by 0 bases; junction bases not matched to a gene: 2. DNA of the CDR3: TGTGCCAGCAGCTTAGGTCTAGCGGCGAACACCGGGGAGCTGTTTTTT. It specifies CASSLGLAANTGELFF.

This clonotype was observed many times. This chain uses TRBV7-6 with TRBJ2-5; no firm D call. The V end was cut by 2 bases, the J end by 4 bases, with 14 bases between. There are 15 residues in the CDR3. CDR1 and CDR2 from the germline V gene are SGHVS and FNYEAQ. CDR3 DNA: TGTGCCAGCAGCTTAAGGCCTCCCCCGTCAGAGACCCAGTACTTC. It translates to CASSLRPPPSETQYF.

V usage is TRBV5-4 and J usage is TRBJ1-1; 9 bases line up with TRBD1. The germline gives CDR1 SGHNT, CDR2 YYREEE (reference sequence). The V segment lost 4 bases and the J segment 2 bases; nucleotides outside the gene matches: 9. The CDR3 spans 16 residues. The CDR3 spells CASSPRGGQGNTEAFF. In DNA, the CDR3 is TGTGCCAGCAGCCCCCGGGGGGGACAGGGTAACACTGAAGCTTTCTTT.

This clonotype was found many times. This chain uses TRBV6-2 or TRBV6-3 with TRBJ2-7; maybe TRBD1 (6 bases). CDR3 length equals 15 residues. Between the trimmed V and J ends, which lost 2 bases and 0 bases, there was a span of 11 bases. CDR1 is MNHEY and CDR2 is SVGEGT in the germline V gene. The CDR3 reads CASSYDQGSSYEQYF. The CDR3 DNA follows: TGTGCCAGCAGTTACGACCAGGGGAGCTCCTACGAGCAGTACTTC.

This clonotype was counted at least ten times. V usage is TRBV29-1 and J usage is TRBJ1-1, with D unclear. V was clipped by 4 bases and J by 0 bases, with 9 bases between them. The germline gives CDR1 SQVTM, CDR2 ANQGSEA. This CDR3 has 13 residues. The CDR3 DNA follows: TGCAGCGTTGTTAAGGGCCTGAACACTGAAGCTTTCTTT. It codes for CSVVKGLNTEAFF.

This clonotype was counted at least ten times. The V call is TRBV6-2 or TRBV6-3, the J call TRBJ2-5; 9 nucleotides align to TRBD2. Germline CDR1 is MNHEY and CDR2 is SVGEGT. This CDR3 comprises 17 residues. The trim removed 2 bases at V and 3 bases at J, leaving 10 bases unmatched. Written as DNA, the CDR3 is TGTGCCAGCAGTTACCCACGAGGCGGGGGGGCCGAAGAGACCCAGTACTTC. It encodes CASSYPRGGGAEETQYF.